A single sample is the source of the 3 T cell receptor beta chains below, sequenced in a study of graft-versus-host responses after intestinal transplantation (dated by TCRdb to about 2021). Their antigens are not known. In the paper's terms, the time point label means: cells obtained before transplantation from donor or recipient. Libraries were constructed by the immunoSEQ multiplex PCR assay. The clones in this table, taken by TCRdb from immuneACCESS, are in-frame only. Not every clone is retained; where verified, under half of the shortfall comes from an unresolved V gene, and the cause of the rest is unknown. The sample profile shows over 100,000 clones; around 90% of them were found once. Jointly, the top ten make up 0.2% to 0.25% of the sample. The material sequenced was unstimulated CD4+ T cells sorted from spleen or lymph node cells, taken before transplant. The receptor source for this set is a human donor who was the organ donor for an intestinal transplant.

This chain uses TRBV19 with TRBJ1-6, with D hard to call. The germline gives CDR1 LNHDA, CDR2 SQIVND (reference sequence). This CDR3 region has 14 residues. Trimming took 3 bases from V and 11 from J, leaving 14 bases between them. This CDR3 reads CASSMGVSVPPLHF. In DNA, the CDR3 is TGTGCCAGTAGTATGGGAGTTTCTGTACCACCCCTCCACTTT. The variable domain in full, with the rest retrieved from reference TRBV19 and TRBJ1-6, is DGGITQSPKYLFRKEGQNVTLSCEQNLNHDAMYWYRQDPGQGLRLIYYSQIVNDFQKGDIAEGYSVSREKKESFPLTVTSAQKNPTAFYLCASSMGVSVPPLHFGNGTRLTVT.

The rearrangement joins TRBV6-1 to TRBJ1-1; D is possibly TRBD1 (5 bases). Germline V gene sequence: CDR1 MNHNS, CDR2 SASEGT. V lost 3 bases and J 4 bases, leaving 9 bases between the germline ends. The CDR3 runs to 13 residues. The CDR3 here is CASSDSRVTEAFF. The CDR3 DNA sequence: TGTGCCAGCAGTGATTCCAGGGTCACTGAAGCTTTCTTT.

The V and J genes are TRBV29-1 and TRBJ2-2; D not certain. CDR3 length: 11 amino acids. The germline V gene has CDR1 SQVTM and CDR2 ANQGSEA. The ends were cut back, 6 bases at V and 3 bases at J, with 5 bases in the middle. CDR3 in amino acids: CSVKDTGELFF. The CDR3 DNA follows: TGCAGCGTCAAGGACACCGGGGAGCTGTTTTTT.